This section outlines one TCR beta chain sequence together with its context. Its target antigen remains unknown. Base qualities are not recorded, but no much larger clone differs from it by a single base. The data originate from a study of shared clonotypes between healthy human individuals (dated by TCRdb to the early 2020s). For the study in its entirety: A few men and two women, aged 18 to 49 years, made up the cohort. For each donor, three plates each were used for CD4 naive and CD4 memory, two plates were used for CD8 naive, and one plate was used for CD8 memory. The study deeply sequenced blood TCR repertoires of about 5 healthy adults to estimate repertoire size and the extent of clonotype sharing between individuals. To increase sequencing depth and limit assay-specific biases, different laboratories used diverse techniques to prepare libraries and sequence TCR repertoires. Per donor, leukapheresis produced somewhere between about 0.85 and 9.5 billion PBMCs.

Using the deep immunoSEQ assay, TCR CDR3 regions were amplified from genomic DNA by multiplex PCR. Genomic DNA extracted from each cell subset was distributed evenly over all wells of several immunoSEQ 96-well plates, and each plate served as one replicate. For sorted subsets, each replicate PCR was loaded with about 0.2 ug genomic DNA, equivalent to 25,000 to 30,000 T cell genomes. Purified libraries were measured with a Qubit 3.0 fluorometer, size-checked on a Bioanalyzer 2100, and measured again with the KAPA Library Quantification kit. Every immunoSEQ 96-well plate was sequenced on a separate single-read 150-cycle Illumina NextSeq 550 flow cell. As for the authors' bioinformatics: The immunoSEQ output contained only junctional sequences without quality scores, so filtering could not match that applied to full-length reads. Sequences were annotated with PyIR, a Python wrapper for IgBLAST v1.9, and V/J genes and CDR3 were assigned using IMGT germline references. Any read was removed if the V/J assignment was weak (E-value above 1e-6), the CDR3 was missing, or the read contained stop codons, out-of-frame junctions, or ambiguous translated residues. V3J clonotypes were defined as sequences sharing an identical inferred V gene, J gene, and CDR3 amino acid sequence. To compute the percentage overlap between repertoires, the number of shared unique clonotypes was divided by the size of the smaller repertoire. Three approaches were used to assess repertoire richness: RTK rarefaction, the Chao1 estimator, and Recon v2.1 estimates of unobserved clonotypes. Generation probabilities were computed with OLGA for all TCRbeta clonotypes obtained by the gDNA method from a few donors. In TCRdb, the immuneACCESS table is reduced to in-frame sequences with V and J assigned. These tables do not hold every clone; where another copy was compared, an unresolved V gene accounts for under half, and the others remain unexplained. D and trimming come from the DNA, and the V and J calls and clone size come from that table. The sample table lists 1.4 million or so clones, 98% of them with a count of one. The ten largest clones represent about 0.34% of the sample.

CDR1 and CDR2 (MDHEN, SYDVKM) derive from the germline V gene. Deletion took 3 bases off V and 2 bases off J, with a span of 9 bases between the germline ends. The CDR3 runs 14 amino acids, cysteine and phenylalanine included. The kept DNA is CDR3 alone, 42 bases in frame from the first base. Broader findings and caveats from the paper: Sampling was restricted to blood, and TCR repertoires in tissues likely differ from the TCR repertoires found in blood. Naive subsets generally had larger estimated clonotype richness than memory subsets did. Higher generation probabilities were observed for clonotypes shared by all four sorted-subset donors than for non-shared clonotypes. Incomplete sequencing was indicated by rarefaction of sorted-subset datasets, despite the large sequencing depth. Sharing across several donors was observed for around 5% of naive CD4, less than 4% of naive CD8, roughly 2.3% of memory CD4, and roughly 0.43% of memory CD8 clonotypes. Pairwise subsampling led to the expectation that sequencing depth would affect the degree of clonotype sharing among donors. The small number of donors limited the genetic and exposure-history diversity represented.

Donors were healthy HIV-negative adults with no recently reported acute infections or vaccinations. Only Caucasian adults living in Nashville, Tennessee, USA were represented among the donors. CD4+ T cells were enriched by magnetic negative selection; naive cells were then positively selected on CD45RA, and the negative fraction formed the memory subset. Blood was collected by leukapheresis, and PBMCs were isolated by Ficoll-Histopaque density gradient centrifugation and then cryopreserved in liquid nitrogen vapor phase. Analytical flow cytometry was used to check the purity and quantity of every magnetically sorted T cell population. Each sorted fraction had its genomic DNA isolated and then quantified by UV absorbance on a Nanodrop 2000c.

The receptor was isolated from a young man in good health. This receptor chain uses TRBV28 and TRBJ2-3, with the D gene not confidently named. Sequences were obtained from naive CD4+ T cells sorted from blood. The sample's cell subset or site label, decoded: CD45RA+ positively selected. The nucleotide sequence is TGTGCCAGCAGTTTCGGTCACCTCACAGATACGCAGTATTTT. Translated, it gives CASSFGHLTDTQYF. The full variable domain, with segments outside the CDR3 supplied by the reference TRBV28 and TRBJ2-3 proteins, appears as DVKVTQSSRYLVKRTGEKVFLECVQDMDHENMFWYRQDPGLGLRLIYFSYDVKMKEKGDIPEGYSVSREKKERFSLILESASTNQTSMYLCASSFGHLTDTQYFGPGTRLTVL.